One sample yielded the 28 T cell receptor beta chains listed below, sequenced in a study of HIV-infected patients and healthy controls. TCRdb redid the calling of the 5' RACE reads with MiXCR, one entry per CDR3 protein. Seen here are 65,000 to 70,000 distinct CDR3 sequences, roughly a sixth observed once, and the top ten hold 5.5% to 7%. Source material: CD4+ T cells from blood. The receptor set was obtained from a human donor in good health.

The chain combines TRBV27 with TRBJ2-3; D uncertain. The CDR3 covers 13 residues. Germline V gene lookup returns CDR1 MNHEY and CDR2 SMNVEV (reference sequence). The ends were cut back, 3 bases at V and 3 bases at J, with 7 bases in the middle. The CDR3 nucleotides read TGTGCCAGCAGTTTCAAATCAACAGATACGCAGTATTTT. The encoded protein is CASSFKSTDTQYF.

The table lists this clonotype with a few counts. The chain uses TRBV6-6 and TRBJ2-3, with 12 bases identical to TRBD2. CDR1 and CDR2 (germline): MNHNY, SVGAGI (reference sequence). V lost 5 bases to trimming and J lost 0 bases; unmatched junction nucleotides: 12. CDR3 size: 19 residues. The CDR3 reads CASSPAGASGGVSTDTQYF. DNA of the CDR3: TGTGCCAGCAGTCCCGCCGGGGCTAGCGGGGGGGTAAGCACAGATACGCAGTATTTT.

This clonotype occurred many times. CDR3 loop: CSARDLASGELFF. Written as DNA, the CDR3 is TGCAGTGCTAGAGATCTGGCTTCCGGGGAGCTGTTTTTT. The chain uses TRBV20-1 and TRBJ2-2, with unresolved D. The CDR3 is 13 residues long. Per germline, CDR1 DFQATT and CDR2 SNEGSKA (reference sequence). V was cut by 0 bases and J by 6 bases, with 8 bases left in between.

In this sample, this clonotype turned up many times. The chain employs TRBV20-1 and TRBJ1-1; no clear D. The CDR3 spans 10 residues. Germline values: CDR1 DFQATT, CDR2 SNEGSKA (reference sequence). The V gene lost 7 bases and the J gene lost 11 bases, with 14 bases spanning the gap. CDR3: CSVAYSRAFF. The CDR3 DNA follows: TGCAGTGTCGCCTATTCGAGGGCTTTCTTT.

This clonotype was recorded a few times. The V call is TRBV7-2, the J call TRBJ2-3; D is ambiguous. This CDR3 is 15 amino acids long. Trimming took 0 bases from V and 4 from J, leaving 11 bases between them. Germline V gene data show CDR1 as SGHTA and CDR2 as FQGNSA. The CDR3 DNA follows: TGTGCCAGCAGCTTAGCCAATCCCGGCGCAGATACGCAGTATTTT. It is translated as CASSLANPGADTQYF.

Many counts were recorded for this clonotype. CDR3 sequence reads: CSAPPSDTQYF. CDR3 bases: TGCAGTGCCCCTCCGTCAGATACGCAGTATTTT. V usage is TRBV20-1 and J usage is TRBJ2-3; D is undetermined. Germline CDR1 DFQATT, CDR2 SNEGSKA (reference sequence). V lost 6 bases to trimming and J lost 4 bases, with 8 bases between them. This CDR3 contains 11 residues.

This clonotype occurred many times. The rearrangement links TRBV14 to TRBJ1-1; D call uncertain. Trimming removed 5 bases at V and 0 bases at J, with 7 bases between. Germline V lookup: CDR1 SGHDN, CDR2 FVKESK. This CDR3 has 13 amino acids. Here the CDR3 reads CASSLGLNTEAFF. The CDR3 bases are TGTGCCAGCAGCTTGGGGTTGAACACTGAAGCTTTCTTT. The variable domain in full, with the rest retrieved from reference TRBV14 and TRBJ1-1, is EAGVTQFPSHSVIEKGQTVTLRCDPISGHDNLYWYRRVMGKEIKFLLHFVKESKQDESGMPNNRFLAERTGGTYSTLKVQPAELEDSGVYFCASSLGLNTEAFFGQGTRLTVV.

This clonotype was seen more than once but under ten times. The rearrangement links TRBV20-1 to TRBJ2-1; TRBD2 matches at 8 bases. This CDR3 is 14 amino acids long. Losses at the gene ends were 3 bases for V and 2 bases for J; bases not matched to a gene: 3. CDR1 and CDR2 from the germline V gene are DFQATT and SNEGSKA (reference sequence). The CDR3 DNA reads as TGCAGTGCTAGCGGGGGGGGACCCTACAATGAGCAGTTCTTC. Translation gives CSASGGGPYNEQFF.

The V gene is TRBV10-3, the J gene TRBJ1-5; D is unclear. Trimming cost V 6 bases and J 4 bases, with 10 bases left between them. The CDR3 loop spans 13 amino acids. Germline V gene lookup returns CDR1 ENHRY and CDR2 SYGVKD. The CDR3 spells CAISEDANQPQHF. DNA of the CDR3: TGTGCCATCAGCGAGGACGCTAATCAGCCCCAGCATTTT.

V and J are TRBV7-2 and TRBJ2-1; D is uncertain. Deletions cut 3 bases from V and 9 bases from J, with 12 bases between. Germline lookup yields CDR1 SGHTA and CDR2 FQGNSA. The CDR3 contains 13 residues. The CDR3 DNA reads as TGTGCCAGCAGCTTGGCGCGCTGGGGTGAGCAGTTCTTC. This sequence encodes CASSLARWGEQFF.

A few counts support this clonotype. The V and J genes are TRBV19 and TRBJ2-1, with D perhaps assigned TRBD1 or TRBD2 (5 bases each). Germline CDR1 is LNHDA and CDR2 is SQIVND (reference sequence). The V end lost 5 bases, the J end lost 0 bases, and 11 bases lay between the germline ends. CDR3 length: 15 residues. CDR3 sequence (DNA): TGTGCCAGTAGTCCGGGACCCGGCTCCTACAATGAGCAGTTCTTC. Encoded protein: CASSPGPGSYNEQFF.

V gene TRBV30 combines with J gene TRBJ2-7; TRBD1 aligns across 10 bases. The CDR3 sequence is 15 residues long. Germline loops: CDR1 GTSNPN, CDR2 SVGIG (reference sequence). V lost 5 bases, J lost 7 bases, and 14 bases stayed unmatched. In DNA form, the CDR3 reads TGTGCCTGGGCCTTGGGCGGGACAGGGGTTAGGGAGCAGTACTTC. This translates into CAWALGGTGVREQYF.

In DNA form, the CDR3 reads TGTGCCAGCAGCCAAGTAGGAGAAGCGGCAGATACGCAGTATTTT. This gives the protein CASSQVGEAADTQYF. The genes are TRBV3-1 and TRBJ2-3, with a tentative D call TRBD2 (5 bases). Deletions cut 1 base from V and 4 bases from J, with 12 bases between. Germline lookup yields CDR1 LGHDT and CDR2 YNNKEL (reference sequence). This CDR3 contains 15 residues.

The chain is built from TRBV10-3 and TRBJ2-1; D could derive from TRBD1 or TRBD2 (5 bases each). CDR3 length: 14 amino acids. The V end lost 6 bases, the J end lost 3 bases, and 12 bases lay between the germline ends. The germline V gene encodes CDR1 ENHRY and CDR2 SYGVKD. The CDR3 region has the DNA TGTGCCATCAGCTGGGGGAACAGCTACAATGAGCAGTTCTTC. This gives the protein CAISWGNSYNEQFF.

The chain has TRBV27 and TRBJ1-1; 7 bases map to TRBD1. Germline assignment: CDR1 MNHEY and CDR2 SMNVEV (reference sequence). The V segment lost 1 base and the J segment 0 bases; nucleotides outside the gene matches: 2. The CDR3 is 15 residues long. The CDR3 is CASSLLGGMNTEAFF. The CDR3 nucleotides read TGTGCCAGCAGTTTATTAGGGGGCATGAACACTGAAGCTTTCTTT.

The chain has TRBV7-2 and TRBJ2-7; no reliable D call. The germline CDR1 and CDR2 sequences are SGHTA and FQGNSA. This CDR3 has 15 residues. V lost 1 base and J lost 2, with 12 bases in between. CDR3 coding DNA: TGTGCCAGCAGCTTAGAAGGTGGGCAGCCCTACGAGCAGTACTTC. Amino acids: CASSLEGGQPYEQYF.

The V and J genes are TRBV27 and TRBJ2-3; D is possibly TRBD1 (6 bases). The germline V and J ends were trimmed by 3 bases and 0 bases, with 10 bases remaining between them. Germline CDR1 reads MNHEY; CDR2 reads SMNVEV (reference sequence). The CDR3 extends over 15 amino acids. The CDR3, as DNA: TGTGCCAGCAGTTTCAAGGGGGTAAGCACAGATACGCAGTATTTT. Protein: CASSFKGVSTDTQYF.

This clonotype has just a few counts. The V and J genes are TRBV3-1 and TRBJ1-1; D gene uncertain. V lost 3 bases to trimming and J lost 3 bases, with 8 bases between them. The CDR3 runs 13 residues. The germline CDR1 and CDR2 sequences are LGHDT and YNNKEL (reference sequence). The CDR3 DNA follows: TGTGCCAGCAGCCATCGTCCATACACTGAAGCTTTCTTT. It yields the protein CASSHRPYTEAFF.

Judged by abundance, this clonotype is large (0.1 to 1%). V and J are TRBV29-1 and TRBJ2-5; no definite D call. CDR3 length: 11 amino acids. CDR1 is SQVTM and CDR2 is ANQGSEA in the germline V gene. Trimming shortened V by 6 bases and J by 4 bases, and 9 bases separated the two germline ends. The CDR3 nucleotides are TGCAGCGTCCATGGGTTAGAGACCCAGTACTTC. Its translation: CSVHGLETQYF.

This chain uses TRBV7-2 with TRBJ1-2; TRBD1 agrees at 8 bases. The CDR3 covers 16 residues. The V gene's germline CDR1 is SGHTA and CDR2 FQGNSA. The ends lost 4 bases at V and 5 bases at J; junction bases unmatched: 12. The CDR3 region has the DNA TGTGCCAGCAGCTCGTTGGGAGGTGGGACAGGATATGGCTACACCTTC. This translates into CASSSLGGGTGYGYTF.

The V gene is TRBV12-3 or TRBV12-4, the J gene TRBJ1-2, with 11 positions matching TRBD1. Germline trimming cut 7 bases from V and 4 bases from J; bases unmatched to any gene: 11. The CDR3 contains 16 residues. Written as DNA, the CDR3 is TGTGCCAGCACCAGAGCGGGGACAGGGGGATCCTATGGCTACACCTTC. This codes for CASTRAGTGGSYGYTF.

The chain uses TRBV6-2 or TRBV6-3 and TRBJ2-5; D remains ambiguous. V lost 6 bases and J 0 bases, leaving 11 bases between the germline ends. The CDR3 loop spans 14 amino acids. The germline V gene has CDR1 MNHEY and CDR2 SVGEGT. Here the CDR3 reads CASRKLGNQETQYF. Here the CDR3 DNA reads TGTGCCAGCAGGAAGCTGGGGAACCAAGAGACCCAGTACTTC.

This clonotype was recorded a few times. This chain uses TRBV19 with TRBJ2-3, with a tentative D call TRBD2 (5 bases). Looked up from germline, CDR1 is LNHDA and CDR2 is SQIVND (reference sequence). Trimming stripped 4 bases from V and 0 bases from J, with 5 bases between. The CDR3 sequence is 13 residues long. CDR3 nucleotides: TGTGCCAGTAGTAGCGGGAGCACAGATACGCAGTATTTT. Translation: CASSSGSTDTQYF. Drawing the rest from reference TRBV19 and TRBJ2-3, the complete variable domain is DGGITQSPKYLFRKEGQNVTLSCEQNLNHDAMYWYRQDPGQGLRLIYYSQIVNDFQKGDIAEGYSVSREKKESFPLTVTSAQKNPTAFYLCASSSGSTDTQYFGPGTRLTVL.

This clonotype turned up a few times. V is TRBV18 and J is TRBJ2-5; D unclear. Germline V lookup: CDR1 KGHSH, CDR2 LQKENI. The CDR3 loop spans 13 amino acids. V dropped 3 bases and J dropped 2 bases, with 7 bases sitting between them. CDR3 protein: CASSPGTQETQYF. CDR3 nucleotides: TGTGCCAGCTCACCGGGTACTCAAGAGACCCAGTACTTC.

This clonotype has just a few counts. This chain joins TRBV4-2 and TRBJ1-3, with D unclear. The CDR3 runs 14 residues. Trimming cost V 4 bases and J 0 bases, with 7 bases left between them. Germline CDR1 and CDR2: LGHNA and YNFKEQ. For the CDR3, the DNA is TGTGCCAGCAGCCCTACAGACTCTGGAAACACCATATATTTT. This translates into CASSPTDSGNTIYF.

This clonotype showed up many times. CDR3 in amino acids: CASSLSRETQYF. CDR3 nucleotide sequence: TGTGCCAGCAGCTTAAGTCGAGAGACCCAGTACTTC. The rearrangement uses TRBV7-2 and TRBJ2-5; no definite D call. The CDR3 consists of 12 residues. Trimming stripped 2 bases from V and 4 bases from J, with 5 bases between. The germline gives CDR1 SGHTA, CDR2 FQGNSA.

For the CDR3, the DNA is TGTGCCAGCGATCATACAGCCGGGAGCCCGGAGACTGAAGCTTTCTTT. This codes for CASDHTAGSPETEAFF. This rearrangement joins TRBV28 to TRBJ1-1; D remains ambiguous. The CDR3 has 16 amino acids. Germline loops: CDR1 MDHEN, CDR2 SYDVKM. The germline V and J ends were trimmed by 8 bases and 5 bases, with 24 bases remaining between them.

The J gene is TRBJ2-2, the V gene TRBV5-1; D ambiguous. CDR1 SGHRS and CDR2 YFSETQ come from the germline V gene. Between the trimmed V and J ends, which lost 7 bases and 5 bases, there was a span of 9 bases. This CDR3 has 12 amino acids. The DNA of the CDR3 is TGCGCCAGCGGCAGAGAGACCGGGGAGCTGTTTTTT. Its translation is CASGRETGELFF.